The clone carrying this T cell receptor beta chain was counted only a few times. Its antigen is undetermined. CDR3 size: 14 residues. The germline gives CDR1 LNHDA, CDR2 SQIVND (reference sequence). V was trimmed by 5 bases and J by 4 bases, leaving 14 bases between them. These data come from a study of ipilimumab plus nivolumab after autologous stem cell transplantation. At the level of the study: The DLBCL cohort had primary refractory and relapsed disease, with 18-month progression-free survival of about 82% and 31%. Broader study findings: TCR repertoire, Treg phenotype and gut microbiota reportedly support more study of this approach.

Ipilimumab, 1 mg/kg, started 14 to 28 days after autologous transplant. Patients got 3 mg/kg IV nivolumab weeks 1, 4, 7, 10, then biweekly through week 26. Profiling relied on immunoSEQ multiplex PCR, and the TCRdb table lists in-frame clones only, not all of them. Among some 25,000 clones listed, about 86% were seen once. The receptor was isolated from a male donor with diffuse large B-cell lymphoma. This chain connects TRBV19 to TRBJ1-2; D perhaps matches TRBD1 (6 bases). The starting material was PBMCs, obtained in a trial of ipilimumab plus nivolumab as post-transplant consolidation. The CDR3 protein is CASSDRNEVYGYTF. The CDR3 DNA sequence: TGTGCCAGTAGTGACAGGAATGAGGTCTATGGCTACACCTTC.